The clone carrying this TCR beta chain was counted a few times. The sample is drawn from a study of blood T cell repertoires in COVID-19. Study information: Italy, Spain and the United States were the sources of the convalescent and acute COVID-19 samples.

The CDR3 runs to 14 residues. The germline V gene has CDR1 MNHEY and CDR2 SVGAGI. With 6 bases removed from V and 3 bases from J, the gap between germline ends came to 15 bases. The data were produced by immunoSEQ multiplex PCR, yet TCRdb's version contains in-frame clones alone and is incomplete. The table records over 150,000 clones, 70% to 90% of them present only once. One Seattle source followed patients from active infection through their disease course. The sequence was collected from a man aged 55 to 70 with COVID-19, enrolled during active disease. The sequencing sample was made of peripheral blood. The chain is built from TRBV6-5 and TRBJ2-7, with D possibly being TRBD2 (6 bases). The CDR3 sequence is CASRSPRGNYEQYF. The CDR3 region has the DNA TGTGCCAGCAGATCCCCGCGGGGTAACTACGAGCAGTACTTC.